Listed below are T cell receptor beta chains from one sample, sequenced in a study of CD8 T cells in ankylosing spondylitis. TCRdb reanalysed the 5' RACE reads using MiXCR and keeps one entry per CDR3 protein. Found here are about 700,000 distinct CDR3 sequences, under 20% of them singletons; the top ten hold about 20%. The specimen was blood, either unsorted or a sorted T cell fraction (not recorded which). The receptors were sampled from a male donor with ankylosing spondylitis. The CDR3 runs from the conserved cysteine through the conserved F or W. The order of the fields is J gene, D gene, clone size, V gene, CDR3 protein, CDR3 DNA. A D gene is named only where the DNA matches it firmly. Only some rows state a clone size, as once, few, many or a class for expanded clones.

j_gene: TRBJ2-7
d_gene: .
abundance: .
v_gene: TRBV6-1
CDR3aa: CASSVWNEQYF
CDR3nt: TGTGCCAGCAGTGTGTGGAACGAGCAGTACTTC

j_gene: TRBJ2-2
d_gene: TRBD2
abundance: many
v_gene: TRBV12-3/TRBV12-4
CDR3aa: CASSPSGTAGELFF
CDR3nt: TGTGCCAGCAGCCCTAGCGGGACGGCCGGGGAGCTGTTTTTT

j_gene: TRBJ2-3
d_gene: .
abundance: few
v_gene: TRBV24-1
CDR3aa: CATSSPGASTQYF
CDR3nt: TGTGCCACCAGCAGTCCGGGCGCTAGCACGCAGTATTTT

j_gene: TRBJ2-1
d_gene: TRBD2
abundance: .
v_gene: TRBV7-8
CDR3aa: CASSLTLAGGTIGNEQFF
CDR3nt: TGTGCCAGCAGCTTGACACTAGCGGGGGGAACCATCGGGAATGAGCAGTTCTTC

j_gene: TRBJ2-2
d_gene: .
abundance: few
v_gene: TRBV29-1
CDR3aa: CSVEGAGATGELFF
CDR3nt: TGCAGCGTTGAAGGGGCGGGGGCCACCGGGGAGCTGTTTTTT

j_gene: TRBJ1-1
d_gene: .
abundance: many
v_gene: TRBV29-1
CDR3aa: CSVARLVTEAFF
CDR3nt: TGCAGCGTTGCGAGGCTAGTCACTGAAGCTTTCTTT

j_gene: TRBJ1-1
d_gene: TRBD1
abundance: .
v_gene: TRBV18
CDR3aa: CASSPWTGTAFF
CDR3nt: TGTGCCAGCTCACCTTGGACAGGGACGGCTTTCTTT

j_gene: TRBJ1-4
d_gene: .
abundance: many
v_gene: TRBV12-3/TRBV12-4
CDR3aa: CASRPDSNEKLFF
CDR3nt: TGTGCCAGCAGGCCGGACAGTAATGAAAAACTGTTTTTT

j_gene: TRBJ1-5
d_gene: .
abundance: .
v_gene: TRBV12-3/TRBV12-4
CDR3aa: CASRGGYNQPQHF
CDR3nt: TGTGCCAGCAGAGGGGGTTACAATCAGCCCCAGCATTTT

j_gene: TRBJ1-1
d_gene: TRBD1
abundance: .
v_gene: TRBV20-1
CDR3aa: CSADRGALNTEAFF
CDR3nt: TGCAGTGCTGACAGGGGAGCTCTGAACACTGAAGCTTTCTTT

j_gene: TRBJ1-2
d_gene: TRBD1
abundance: few
v_gene: TRBV12-3/TRBV12-4
CDR3aa: CASSTRGTGGVYGYTF
CDR3nt: TGTGCCAGCAGCACCCGCGGGACAGGAGGAGTCTATGGCTACACCTTC

j_gene: TRBJ2-1
d_gene: TRBD2
abundance: .
v_gene: TRBV9
CDR3aa: CASSVVASGGANEQFF
CDR3nt: TGTGCCAGCAGCGTAGTGGCTAGCGGGGGGGCGAATGAGCAGTTCTTC

j_gene: TRBJ1-4
d_gene: .
abundance: .
v_gene: TRBV5-5
CDR3aa: CASSLGPGREEKLFF
CDR3nt: TGTGCCAGCAGCTTGGGGCCAGGGAGGGAGGAAAAACTGTTTTTT

j_gene: TRBJ2-1
d_gene: .
abundance: .
v_gene: TRBV7-2
CDR3aa: CASSFSRQREQFF
CDR3nt: TGTGCCAGCAGCTTCAGCAGGCAGAGGGAGCAGTTCTTC

j_gene: TRBJ2-7
d_gene: TRBD2
abundance: few
v_gene: TRBV4-3
CDR3aa: CASSQDLMGGSGSYEQYF
CDR3nt: TGCGCCAGCAGCCAAGATCTTATGGGCGGGAGCGGCTCCTACGAGCAGTACTTC

j_gene: TRBJ2-1
d_gene: TRBD1
abundance: .
v_gene: TRBV4-2
CDR3aa: CASSHGPPRQGAGEQFF
CDR3nt: TGTGCCAGCAGCCACGGACCGCCCAGACAGGGGGCAGGTGAGCAGTTCTTC

j_gene: TRBJ1-1
d_gene: TRBD1
abundance: few
v_gene: TRBV5-6
CDR3aa: CASSRGQGHSGEAFF
CDR3nt: TGTGCCAGCAGTCGTGGACAGGGCCATTCCGGGGAAGCTTTCTTT

j_gene: TRBJ1-6
d_gene: .
abundance: few
v_gene: TRBV4-2
CDR3aa: CASSQEGYSYNSPLHF
CDR3nt: TGTGCCAGCAGCCAAGAGGGCTACTCCTATAATTCACCCCTCCACTTT

j_gene: TRBJ1-1
d_gene: .
abundance: many
v_gene: TRBV12-3/TRBV12-4
CDR3aa: CASSLWSSEAFF
CDR3nt: TGTGCCAGCAGTTTATGGAGCAGTGAAGCTTTCTTT

j_gene: TRBJ2-1
d_gene: .
abundance: .
v_gene: TRBV4-2
CDR3aa: CASSQNSEGEQFF
CDR3nt: TGTGCCAGCAGCCAAAATAGCGAGGGTGAGCAGTTCTTC

j_gene: TRBJ1-1
d_gene: TRBD1
abundance: few
v_gene: TRBV29-1
CDR3aa: CSVGGQVNTEAFF
CDR3nt: TGCAGCGTTGGTGGACAGGTGAACACTGAAGCTTTCTTT

j_gene: TRBJ2-6
d_gene: .
abundance: few
v_gene: TRBV20-1
CDR3aa: CSARDSGRKGANVLTF
CDR3nt: TGCAGTGCTAGAGATTCGGGGCGAAAGGGGGCCAACGTCCTGACTTTC

j_gene: TRBJ2-3
d_gene: .
abundance: .
v_gene: TRBV27
CDR3aa: CASSFVGEDTQYF
CDR3nt: TGTGCCAGCAGTTTCGTGGGGGAAGATACGCAGTATTTT

j_gene: TRBJ2-1
d_gene: .
abundance: .
v_gene: TRBV7-9
CDR3aa: CASSLGGDQQFF
CDR3nt: TGTGCCAGCAGCTTAGGGGGGGATCAGCAGTTCTTC

j_gene: TRBJ2-7
d_gene: .
abundance: .
v_gene: TRBV25-1
CDR3aa: CASSDFTDSSRQYF
CDR3nt: TGTGCCAGCAGTGATTTCACGGACAGTTCGCGGCAGTACTTC

j_gene: TRBJ2-3
d_gene: TRBD2
abundance: .
v_gene: TRBV10-3
CDR3aa: CAIRGTSGTDTQYF
CDR3nt: TGTGCCATCAGGGGGACTAGCGGTACAGATACGCAGTATTTT

j_gene: TRBJ2-5
d_gene: TRBD2
abundance: .
v_gene: TRBV14
CDR3aa: CASSQDFVAGGPVWETQYF
CDR3nt: TGTGCCAGCAGCCAAGATTTTGTTGCGGGAGGGCCAGTTTGGGAGACCCAGTACTTC

j_gene: TRBJ2-3
d_gene: TRBD2
abundance: many
v_gene: TRBV7-2
CDR3aa: CASASGPSGGTQYF
CDR3nt: TGTGCCAGCGCTAGCGGGCCCTCCGGGGGTACGCAGTATTTT

j_gene: TRBJ1-2
d_gene: .
abundance: .
v_gene: TRBV12-3/TRBV12-4
CDR3aa: CASSLTPMTAAGYTF
CDR3nt: TGTGCCAGCAGTTTAACTCCCATGACCGCAGCTGGCTACACCTTC

j_gene: TRBJ2-7
d_gene: .
abundance: few
v_gene: TRBV5-1
CDR3aa: CASSPSTGIYEQYF
CDR3nt: TGCGCCAGCAGCCCATCGACAGGAATCTACGAGCAGTACTTC

j_gene: TRBJ2-2
d_gene: .
abundance: .
v_gene: TRBV4-3
CDR3aa: CASSQDRTGDNTGELFF
CDR3nt: TGCGCCAGCAGCCAAGATCGGACCGGGGACAACACCGGGGAGCTGTTTTTT

j_gene: TRBJ2-1
d_gene: TRBD1
abundance: few
v_gene: TRBV4-1
CDR3aa: CASSQGQGTRNEQFF
CDR3nt: TGCGCCAGCAGCCAAGGACAGGGGACAAGGAATGAGCAGTTCTTC

j_gene: TRBJ1-1
d_gene: .
abundance: .
v_gene: TRBV10-2
CDR3aa: CASSRSKQGTTEAFF
CDR3nt: TGCGCCAGCAGCCGATCTAAACAGGGTACCACTGAAGCTTTCTTT

j_gene: TRBJ1-5
d_gene: .
abundance: .
v_gene: TRBV6-1
CDR3aa: CASSEGLDQPQHF
CDR3nt: TGTGCCAGCAGTGAAGGTTTAGATCAGCCCCAGCATTTT

j_gene: TRBJ2-7
d_gene: .
abundance: .
v_gene: TRBV29-1
CDR3aa: CSVLRDTNSYEQYF
CDR3nt: TGCAGCGTACTCCGGGACACCAACTCCTACGAGCAGTACTTC

j_gene: TRBJ2-5
d_gene: TRBD2
abundance: .
v_gene: TRBV7-2
CDR3aa: CASSSGGLQETQYF
CDR3nt: TGTGCCAGCAGCTCGGGGGGGTTACAAGAGACCCAGTACTTC

j_gene: TRBJ2-1
d_gene: .
abundance: .
v_gene: TRBV14
CDR3aa: CASSLLAGKGNEQFF
CDR3nt: TGTGCCAGCAGCCTACTGGCCGGGAAAGGCAATGAGCAGTTCTTC

j_gene: TRBJ2-1
d_gene: TRBD2
abundance: .
v_gene: TRBV10-3
CDR3aa: CAISARGAGGDNEQFF
CDR3nt: TGTGCCATCAGCGCCCGGGGGGCGGGAGGGGACAATGAGCAGTTCTTC

j_gene: TRBJ2-7
d_gene: .
abundance: .
v_gene: TRBV7-2
CDR3aa: CASSLSRGWQLYEQYF
CDR3nt: TGTGCCAGCAGCTTAAGCCGGGGGTGGCAGTTGTACGAGCAGTACTTC

j_gene: TRBJ2-1
d_gene: .
abundance: few
v_gene: TRBV7-3
CDR3aa: CASSLDEYNEQFF
CDR3nt: TGTGCCAGCAGCTTAGACGAATACAATGAGCAGTTCTTC

j_gene: TRBJ2-1
d_gene: .
abundance: .
v_gene: TRBV12-3/TRBV12-4
CDR3aa: CASTTGSYNEQFF
CDR3nt: TGTGCCAGCACAACAGGGTCCTACAATGAGCAGTTCTTC

j_gene: TRBJ2-7
d_gene: .
abundance: .
v_gene: TRBV20-1
CDR3aa: CSASIGKTYEQYF
CDR3nt: TGCAGTGCTAGTATCGGGAAGACCTACGAGCAGTACTTC

j_gene: TRBJ2-7
d_gene: TRBD2
abundance: .
v_gene: TRBV28
CDR3aa: CASSQNSGISYEQYF
CDR3nt: TGTGCCAGCAGTCAAAATAGCGGGATATCCTACGAGCAGTACTTC

j_gene: TRBJ1-1
d_gene: .
abundance: .
v_gene: TRBV12-3/TRBV12-4
CDR3aa: CASSLRKQLNTEAFF
CDR3nt: TGTGCCAGCAGTCTGCGGAAGCAACTGAACACTGAAGCTTTCTTT

j_gene: TRBJ2-7
d_gene: TRBD1
abundance: few
v_gene: TRBV6-5
CDR3aa: CASSYQGAGEQYF
CDR3nt: TGTGCCAGCAGTTATCAGGGGGCGGGGGAGCAGTACTTC

j_gene: TRBJ2-7
d_gene: TRBD2
abundance: .
v_gene: TRBV2
CDR3aa: CASRRAVGAGDEQYF
CDR3nt: TGTGCCAGCAGGCGTGCGGTCGGAGCGGGAGACGAGCAGTACTTC

j_gene: TRBJ1-1
d_gene: .
abundance: .
v_gene: TRBV4-2
CDR3aa: CASSQTIRRQMNTEAFF
CDR3nt: TGTGCCAGCAGCCAAACTATAAGACGGCAGATGAACACTGAAGCTTTCTTT

j_gene: TRBJ2-1
d_gene: TRBD2
abundance: few
v_gene: TRBV27
CDR3aa: CASSSRGAGVNEQFF
CDR3nt: TGTGCCAGCAGTTCCCGGGGAGCGGGAGTAAATGAGCAGTTCTTC

j_gene: TRBJ2-1
d_gene: .
abundance: few
v_gene: TRBV12-3/TRBV12-4
CDR3aa: CASTLAFWGAEQFF
CDR3nt: TGTGCCAGCACCTTAGCCTTCTGGGGGGCAGAGCAGTTCTTC

j_gene: TRBJ2-3
d_gene: TRBD1
abundance: many
v_gene: TRBV29-1
CDR3aa: CSVGQGATDTQYF
CDR3nt: TGCAGCGTTGGACAGGGAGCCACAGATACGCAGTATTTT

j_gene: TRBJ2-5
d_gene: TRBD1
abundance: many
v_gene: TRBV12-3/TRBV12-4
CDR3aa: CASSLDRKETQYF
CDR3nt: TGTGCCAGCAGTTTGGACAGGAAAGAGACCCAGTACTTC